Sequencing of this TCR beta chain was carried out in a study of T cells in localized non-small cell lung cancer. Germline CDR1 is MGHRA and CDR2 is YSYEKL. V was pared by 4 bases and J by 4 bases, with 5 bases of the junction left unmatched. The CDR3 totals 15 residues. The method was immunoSEQ multiplex PCR; TCRdb's version includes in-frame clones alone and lacks a portion of them. The repertoire includes tens of thousands of clones, 70% to 90% of them detected once, and roughly 9% sits in the top ten. As to this clone: The antigen is unknown.

Whole-study findings and limits: In uninvolved adjacent lung, T cell clonality reached its highest value, exceeding tumor. Out of the top 100 tumor clones, a median 57 were seen in adjacent lung. Blood T cell density predicted longer survival; adjacent-lung clonality, shorter.

The chain carries TRBV4-1 and TRBJ1-1, with 11 positions matching TRBD1. The sequences come from peripheral blood, collected before any cancer treatment. The TCR sequence derives from an older female donor with stage I lung adenocarcinoma. The CDR3 loop reads CASSLGQGGLTEAFF. The CDR3, as DNA: TGCGCCAGCAGCCTGGGACAGGGGGGGCTCACTGAAGCTTTCTTT.